This is a list of T cell receptor beta chains from one sample in a study of cytomegalovirus exposure and HLA in healthy donors. Clones were read by immunoSEQ multiplex PCR, and TCRdb kept only the in-frame ones, dropping some. The sample shows 55,000 to 65,000 clones, about 80% of them seen only once. Sequenced input: PBMCs. The receptor source for this set is a woman aged 35 to 49 in good health and CMV-seronegative. Both conserved end residues are part of each CDR3. Each record gives: D gene, J gene, clone size, V gene, CDR3 protein, CDR3 DNA. D genes are given only for firm matches. Part of the rows lack a size; the others show once, few, many or a class for expanded clones.

>-|TRBJ2-1|-|TRBV5-1
CASTMTVRGFYNEQFF
TGCGCCAGCACCATGACGGTTAGGGGCTTCTACAATGAGCAGTTCTTC
>-|TRBJ1-2|-|TRBV28
CASSFRWEGRSYGYTF
TGTGCCAGCAGTTTTCGGTGGGAGGGGCGCAGCTATGGCTACACCTTC
>-|TRBJ1-1|-|TRBV4-1
CASSQDAGGGTEAFF
TGCGCCAGCAGCCAAGATGCAGGAGGTGGGACTGAAGCTTTCTTT
>-|TRBJ1-1|-|TRBV29-1
CSVVRENTEAFF
TGCAGCGTTGTTAGAGAAAACACTGAAGCTTTCTTT
>TRBD1|TRBJ2-2|once|TRBV9
CASSVVGTATGELFF
TGTGCCAGCAGCGTAGTGGGGACAGCAACCGGGGAGCTGTTTTTT
>TRBD1|TRBJ1-4|-|TRBV2
CASNGRMDRGPATNEKLFF
TGTGCCAGCAATGGTCGCATGGACAGGGGGCCGGCAACTAATGAAAAACTGTTTTTT
>-|TRBJ2-7|once|TRBV29-1
CSVEVLGYEQYF
TGCAGCGTTGAAGTACTCGGCTACGAGCAGTACTTC
>TRBD1|TRBJ1-1|-|TRBV7-9
CSSGTGSLWDTEAFF
TGTTCCAGCGGGACAGGGAGCCTTTGGGACACTGAAGCTTTCTTT
>-|TRBJ2-5|-|TRBV27
CASSFSLTETQYF
TGTGCCAGCAGTTTCTCACTTACGGAGACCCAGTACTTC
>-|TRBJ2-1|few|TRBV29-1
CSVVLSSYNEQFF
TGCAGCGTTGTCCTCAGCTCCTACAATGAGCAGTTCTTC
>-|TRBJ1-1|-|TRBV6-6
CASSNITRGKAFF
TGTGCCAGCAGTAACATTACCCGGGGAAAAGCTTTCTTT
>TRBD2|TRBJ2-7|-|TRBV7-2
CASSTSGLAREQYF
TGTGCCAGCAGCACCTCAGGACTAGCGAGGGAGCAGTACTTC
>TRBD1|TRBJ2-3|few|TRBV28
CASSLGDRDFADTQYF
TGTGCCAGCAGTTTGGGCGACAGGGATTTCGCAGATACGCAGTATTTT
>-|TRBJ1-2|few|TRBV27
CASSFGAYSRDGYTF
TGTGCCAGCAGTTTTGGGGCGTACAGCAGGGATGGCTACACCTTC
>-|TRBJ2-5|-|TRBV18
CASSPGARETQYF
TGTGCCAGCTCACCGGGGGCGCGGGAGACCCAGTACTTC
>TRBD1|TRBJ2-7|-|TRBV7-2
CASSFGSAGTGAYEQYF
TGTGCCAGCAGCTTCGGGTCAGCCGGGACAGGGGCCTACGAGCAGTACTTC
>TRBD1|TRBJ2-1|-|TRBV6-1
CASQGAPSSYNEQFF
TGTGCCAGCCAGGGGGCTCCAAGCTCCTACAATGAGCAGTTCTTC
>-|TRBJ2-7|-|TRBV28
CASSLGHSYEQYF
TGTGCCAGCAGTTTAGGGCATTCCTACGAGCAGTACTTC